Each of the 8 T cell receptor beta chains below was sequenced from the same sample in a study of T cell responses to AZD1222 COVID-19 vaccine. Repertoires were generated with immunoSEQ multiplex PCR, while TCRdb's copy carries only in-frame clones and drops some. The sample lists approximately 130,000 clones; about 88% were seen once. The input for sequencing was peripheral blood, taken 28 days after the second AZD1222 dose. The receptors here all came from an adult who received the AZD1222 COVID-19 vaccine.

CDR3 nucleotides: TGTGCCAGCTCGACCTTGGGGGGCTCCGGGGAGCTGTTTTTT. Translated, it gives CASSTLGGSGELFF. The chain recombines TRBV27 with TRBJ2-2; either TRBD1 or TRBD2 may supply D (6 bases each). Trimming removed 8 bases at V and 6 bases at J, with 16 bases between. Germline lookup yields CDR1 MNHEY and CDR2 SMNVEV (reference sequence). This CDR3 spans 14 amino acids.

DNA for the CDR3: TGCGCCAGCAGCTCCCAGTATGAAGCTTTCTTT. This gives the protein CASSSQYEAFF. This chain joins TRBV5-1 and TRBJ1-1; no reliable D call. Germline CDR1 SGHRS, CDR2 YFSETQ. The CDR3 is 11 residues long. The V end lost 3 bases, the J end lost 7 bases, and 7 bases lay between the germline ends. The whole variable domain, remainder taken from reference TRBV5-1 and TRBJ1-1, is KAGVTQTPRYLIKTRGQQVTLSCSPISGHRSVSWYQQTPGQGLQFLFEYFSETQRNKGNFPGRFSGRQFSNSRSEMNVSTLELGDSALYLCASSSQYEAFFGQGTRLTVV.

In its sample, this clone was seen once. The gene calls are TRBV6-6 and TRBJ1-2; perhaps TRBD1 as D (5 bases). This CDR3 spans 13 amino acids. Deletions cut 5 bases from V and 2 bases from J, with 9 bases between. Germline V gene lookup returns CDR1 MNHNY and CDR2 SVGAGI (reference sequence). CDR3 region: CASSPDSNYGYTF. CDR3 nucleotide sequence: TGTGCCAGCAGTCCCGACAGCAACTATGGCTACACCTTC.

This clone appeared once. The gene calls are TRBV5-1 and TRBJ2-1; 10 positions match TRBD2. The CDR3 is 17 residues long. V shed 0 bases and J 6 bases; nucleotides not matched to a gene: 9. Per the germline V gene, CDR1 is SGHRS and CDR2 is YFSETQ. CDR3 protein: CASSLGPLAGDTNEQFF. As DNA, the CDR3 is TGCGCCAGCAGCTTGGGACCTCTAGCGGGAGACACCAATGAGCAGTTCTTC.

The CDR3 nucleotides are TGTGCCAGCGGCTCCAACAGGGGCGGCTACACCTTC. It is translated as CASGSNRGGYTF. The rearrangement uses TRBV7-9 and TRBJ1-2; 7 bases agree with TRBD1. V was pared by 8 bases and J by 8 bases, with 8 bases of the junction left unmatched. The CDR3 is 12 residues long. CDR1 and CDR2 from the germline V gene are SEHNR and FQNEAQ (reference sequence).

CDR3 amino acids: CAIIQSLVYNEQFF. The CDR3 bases are TGTGCCATCATTCAATCCCTCGTCTACAATGAGCAGTTCTTC. This chain connects TRBV10-3 to TRBJ2-1; D is undetermined. With 7 bases removed from V and 3 bases from J, the gap between germline ends came to 13 bases. There are 14 residues in the CDR3. Germline V gene data show CDR1 as ENHRY and CDR2 as SYGVKD.

This clone has only one observation. V usage is TRBV11-3 and J usage is TRBJ2-5; D may be TRBD1 or TRBD2 (5 bases each). CDR1 SGHNT and CDR2 YENEEA come from the germline V gene. This CDR3 has 15 amino acids. The V and J ends lost 1 base and 5 bases respectively, with 14 bases between them. The CDR3 nucleotides are TGTGCCAGCAGCTTAGGAGGGTCAGGGTGGGAGACCCAGTACTTC. It yields the protein CASSLGGSGWETQYF.

The rearrangement uses TRBV25-1 and TRBJ1-1, with D unresolved. Germline V gives CDR1 MGHDK, CDR2 SYGVNS. V shed 3 bases and J shed 3 bases, with 8 bases lying between them. The CDR3 contains 13 residues. CDR3 nucleotides: TGTGCCAGCAGTGAGGGGAAGGACACTGAAGCTTTCTTT. Protein sequence: CASSEGKDTEAFF.